A selection of T cell receptor beta chains follows, all from one sample in a study of T cell responses to AZD1222 COVID-19 vaccine. Some clones are missing from TCRdb's copy, which holds only in-frame ones; the method was immunoSEQ multiplex PCR. The sample shows around 120,000 clones, roughly nine tenths of them seen only once. The sequencing used peripheral blood, collected on day 0 of AZD1222 vaccination. The receptors originated from an adult in good health. CDR3s include the opening cysteine and the closing phenylalanine or tryptophan. A D gene is named only where the DNA matches it firmly. Expanded clones get a size class; other rows say once, few or many, or leave the size out.

abundance,j_gene,v_gene,d_gene,CDR3nt,CDR3aa
few,TRBJ2-1,TRBV6-5,.,TGTGCCAGCAGCGGCCCGGGACTGTACAATGAGTGGCAGTTCTTC,CASSGPGLYNEWQFF
once,TRBJ1-1,TRBV27,.,TGTGCCACTCCGGACCGAAACACTGAAGCTTTCTTT,CATPDRNTEAFF
.,TRBJ1-5,TRBV7-2,TRBD1,TGTGCCAGCAGCACTGACAGGGGGCGCGAACAGCCCCAGCATTTT,CASSTDRGREQPQHF
.,TRBJ2-1,TRBV7-2,.,TGTGCCAGCAGCCTGACAAGTAGGAATGAGCAGTTCTTC,CASSLTSRNEQFF
.,TRBJ1-1,TRBV6-5,.,TGTGCCAGCCCAACCAAGGGTGGGGGCAGGACTGAAGCTTTCTTT,CASPTKGGGRTEAFF
.,TRBJ2-3,TRBV18,TRBD2,TGTGCCAGCTCACGACTAGCGGGACAGGCAGATACGCAGTATTTT,CASSRLAGQADTQYF
.,TRBJ1-5,TRBV13,.,TGTGCCAGCAGCCCTCGGGGTCATCAGCCCCAGCATTTT,CASSPRGHQPQHF
.,TRBJ2-3,TRBV20-1,.,TGCAGTGTAGATACGCAGTATTTT,CSVDTQYF
.,TRBJ1-1,TRBV5-1,TRBD1,TGCGCCAGCAGCTTGGGTGACAGGGTTAACACTGAAGCTTTCTTT,CASSLGDRVNTEAFF
.,TRBJ2-1,TRBV5-4,TRBD2,TGTGCCAGCAGCCCCGGGACTACCAATGAGCAGTTCTTC,CASSPGTTNEQFF
.,TRBJ2-1,TRBV4-2,.,TGTGCCAGCAGCCAAGATGGGGACCTGAGCTCCTACAATGAGCAGTTCTTC,CASSQDGDLSSYNEQFF
.,TRBJ2-2,TRBV6-6,.,TGTGCCAGCAGTTACTCGGGGGTATCGGGGGAGCTGTTTTTT,CASSYSGVSGELFF
.,TRBJ1-5,TRBV3-1/TRBV3-2,.,TGTGCCAGCAGCCAAGAGCCGGGGAGGAATCCCCAGCATTTT,CASSQEPGRNPQHF
.,TRBJ1-6,TRBV28,.,TGTGCCAGCACTAGACATAAGGAATCACCCCTCCACTTT,CASTRHKESPLHF
.,TRBJ2-7,TRBV12-3/TRBV12-4,.,TGTGCCAGCAGCCTAAGCGCGTCCTACGAGCAGTACTTC,CASSLSASYEQYF
.,TRBJ1-5,TRBV30,.,TGTGCCTGGGGGGGGAAAGGCAATCAGCCCCAGCATTTT,CAWGGKGNQPQHF
.,TRBJ2-2,TRBV27,.,TGTGCCAGCCAGAGGAGAGAAATCACCGGGGAGCTGTTTTTT,CASQRREITGELFF
.,TRBJ1-4,TRBV19,.,TGTGCCAGTAGTATATGGGGGACCGCAACTAATGAAAAACTGTTTTTT,CASSIWGTATNEKLFF
.,TRBJ2-3,TRBV19,.,TGTGCCAGTCTCCCTCAGGGAAGCACAGATACGCAGTATTTT,CASLPQGSTDTQYF
.,TRBJ2-1,TRBV7-3,.,TGTGCCAGCAGCCCCGGGCGGAGTTTCTACAATGAGCAGTTCTTC,CASSPGRSFYNEQFF
.,TRBJ1-6,TRBV30,TRBD1,TGTGCCTGGAGTGTACGGGCCACAGGGGGCGGTGCACCCCTCCACTTT,CAWSVRATGGGAPLHF
.,TRBJ2-1,TRBV18,TRBD1,TGTGCCAGCGGCTCGCAGGGGGCATACAATGAGCAGTTCTTC,CASGSQGAYNEQFF
once,TRBJ1-2,TRBV9,TRBD1,TGTGCCAGCAGCCCATCAGGGGGCGTAGGGGAAGGCTACACCTTC,CASSPSGGVGEGYTF
.,TRBJ2-6,TRBV21-1,.,TGTGCCAGCAGCAAAATGGTGGGGACAGGGGGCTCTGGGGCCAACGTCCTGACTTTC,CASSKMVGTGGSGANVLTF
.,TRBJ1-1,TRBV5-1,TRBD1,TGCGCCAGCAGCTTACAGGGGGCGCCCACTGAAGCTTTCTTT,CASSLQGAPTEAFF
once,TRBJ2-2,TRBV27,TRBD1,TGTGCCAGCAAAGGGGACAGGACCGCGAACACCGGGGAGCTGTTTTTT,CASKGDRTANTGELFF
.,TRBJ2-1,TRBV20-1,TRBD1,TGCAGTGCTAGTCCCCACAGGGGAGTGGGGGACAATGAGCAGTTCTTC,CSASPHRGVGDNEQFF
.,TRBJ2-1,TRBV19,TRBD2,TGTGCCAGTAGTATCAAGCTAGCGGGAGGGTCGGGGGATGAGCAGTTCTTC,CASSIKLAGGSGDEQFF
.,TRBJ2-3,TRBV21-1,.,TGTGCCAGCAGCAAAGGACAGGGAACAGATACGCAGTATTTT,CASSKGQGTDTQYF
.,TRBJ2-3,TRBV5-1,.,TGCGCCAGCAGCTTGGACAGGGGGGGCCTTAGCACAGATACGCAGTATTTT,CASSLDRGGLSTDTQYF
.,TRBJ1-6,TRBV24-1,.,TGTGCCACCAGTGACCCGAATTCACCCCTCCACTTT,CATSDPNSPLHF
few,TRBJ1-4,TRBV29-1,.,TGCAGCGTAGCGGGGGGTGCGAATGAAAAACTGTTTTTT,CSVAGGANEKLFF
.,TRBJ2-7,TRBV25-1,TRBD1,TGTGCCAGCAGTGACCGACAGGGGAGCTACGAGCAGTACTTC,CASSDRQGSYEQYF
.,TRBJ2-1,TRBV29-1,TRBD2,TGCAGCGTTGATCTAGAGCGGGGACTCCTCAATGAGCAGTTCTTC,CSVDLERGLLNEQFF
once,TRBJ2-7,TRBV30,.,TGTGCCTGGTCCCGGGCCTACGAGCAGTACTTC,CAWSRAYEQYF
.,TRBJ1-6,TRBV25-1,.,TGTGCCAGCACCCGCGGGGGGGCTAATTCACCCCTCCACTTT,CASTRGGANSPLHF
.,TRBJ2-7,TRBV28,.,TGTGCCAGCAAAGGGACTGTCTACGAGCAGTACTTC,CASKGTVYEQYF
.,TRBJ1-1,TRBV7-2,.,TGTGCCAGCAGCTTAGACCTAAGGAACACTGAAGCTTTCTTT,CASSLDLRNTEAFF
.,TRBJ2-7,TRBV10-3,.,TGTGCCATCAGTGAGTCGACTCGAGGGGATGAGCAGTACTTC,CAISESTRGDEQYF
.,TRBJ1-4,TRBV28,TRBD1,TGTGCCAGCAGTAAACGGACAGGGGGCCCAACTAATGAAAAACTGTTTTTT,CASSKRTGGPTNEKLFF
.,TRBJ2-2,TRBV2,.,TGTACCAGCAGGAGGGACGCCGGGGAGCTGTTTTTT,CTSRRDAGELFF
.,TRBJ2-7,TRBV11-1,TRBD1,TGTGCCAGCAGCCGAGACAGGGTTCGCGAGCAGTACTTC,CASSRDRVREQYF
.,TRBJ2-2,TRBV24-1,.,TGTGCCACCAGTTCCCGGACTTACACCGGGGAGCTGTTTTTT,CATSSRTYTGELFF
.,TRBJ2-2,TRBV29-1,.,TGCAGCGTTGTTCGAGGCACCGGGGAGCTGTTTTTT,CSVVRGTGELFF
.,TRBJ1-1,TRBV28,TRBD1,TGTGCCAGCAGTTCAGGGGGGTTGAACACTGAAGCTTTCTTT,CASSSGGLNTEAFF
.,TRBJ2-5,TRBV2,TRBD1,TGTGCCAGCAGACAGGGGGCGAGGGAAGAGACCCAGTACTTC,CASRQGAREETQYF
.,TRBJ1-5,TRBV5-6,.,TGTGCCAGCAGCTCGTGGGGGGTGTGGGGCAATCAGCCCCAGCATTTT,CASSSWGVWGNQPQHF
.,TRBJ2-5,TRBV12-5,TRBD2,TGTGCTAGTGGTTTGGAGGCGGGAGGATCCGAGACCCAGTACTTC,CASGLEAGGSETQYF
once,TRBJ2-1,TRBV11-3,TRBD2,TGTGCCAGCAGCCAGGGACTAGAGGGGGGCGAGCAGTTCTTC,CASSQGLEGGEQFF
.,TRBJ1-1,TRBV11-2,.,TGTGCCAGCAGCTTAGCGGGGGGAAACACTGAAGCTTTCTTT,CASSLAGGNTEAFF
.,TRBJ1-1,TRBV30,.,TGTGCCTGGAGTGTACTCAGAAGCGGCACTGAAGCTTTCTTT,CAWSVLRSGTEAFF
.,TRBJ2-3,TRBV24-1,TRBD2,TGTGCCACCCAGGGAGGGGACTACACGGGGACAGATACGCAGTATTTT,CATQGGDYTGTDTQYF
.,TRBJ2-1,TRBV24-1,.,TGTGCCACCAGTGATTGGACCAAAGCGAACAATGAGCAGTTCTTC,CATSDWTKANNEQFF
.,TRBJ2-7,TRBV7-8,.,TGTGCCAGCAGCGGTCGTACCTACGAGCAGTACTTC,CASSGRTYEQYF
.,TRBJ2-3,TRBV19,.,TGTGCCAGTAGTGTAGAGCGTTGGGGAGCAGATACGCAGTATTTT,CASSVERWGADTQYF